A single T cell receptor (beta chain) is shown here with its context. Its antigen is undetermined. The trim removed 3 bases at V and 9 bases at J, leaving 5 bases unmatched. Per germline, CDR1 SGDLS and CDR2 YYNGEE. This CDR3 has 14 amino acids. The data originate from a study of T-cell memory formation after mild COVID-19. Study-wide context: In these data, TCR clusters were largely donor specific.

TCRdb reprocessed the 5' RACE reads with MiXCR, giving one entry per CDR3 protein. The sample records about 390,000 distinct CDR3 sequences, around 21% being singletons. Study conclusions and caveats: Within pre-infection memory, some responding clones were found, suggesting cross-reactive memory joined.

This clonotype was sampled from an adult woman who had mild COVID-19 (a few samples of this study predate the infection). Cell type and time point are not known. V gene TRBV9 combines with J gene TRBJ2-1; 11 bases line up with TRBD2. Material for sequencing was PBMCs or a T cell subset sorted from them (not recorded which). The chain's CDR3 is CASSATSGGFEQFF. CDR3 sequence (DNA): TGTGCCAGCAGCGCAACTAGCGGGGGATTTGAGCAGTTCTTC.